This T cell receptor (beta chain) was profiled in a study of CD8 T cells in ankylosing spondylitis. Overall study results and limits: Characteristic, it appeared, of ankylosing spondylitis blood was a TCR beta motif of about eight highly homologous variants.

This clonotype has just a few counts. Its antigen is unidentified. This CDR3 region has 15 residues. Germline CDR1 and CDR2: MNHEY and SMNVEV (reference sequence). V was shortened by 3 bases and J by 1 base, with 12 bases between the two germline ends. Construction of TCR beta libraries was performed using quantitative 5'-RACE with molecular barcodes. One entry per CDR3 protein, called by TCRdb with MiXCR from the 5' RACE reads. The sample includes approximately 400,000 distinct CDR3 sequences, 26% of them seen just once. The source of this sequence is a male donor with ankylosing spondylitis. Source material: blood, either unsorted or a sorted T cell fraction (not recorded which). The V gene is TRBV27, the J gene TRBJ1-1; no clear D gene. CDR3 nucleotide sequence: TGTGCCAGCAGTTTCCGGACGAGCACGAACACTGAAGCTTTCTTT. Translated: CASSFRTSTNTEAFF.